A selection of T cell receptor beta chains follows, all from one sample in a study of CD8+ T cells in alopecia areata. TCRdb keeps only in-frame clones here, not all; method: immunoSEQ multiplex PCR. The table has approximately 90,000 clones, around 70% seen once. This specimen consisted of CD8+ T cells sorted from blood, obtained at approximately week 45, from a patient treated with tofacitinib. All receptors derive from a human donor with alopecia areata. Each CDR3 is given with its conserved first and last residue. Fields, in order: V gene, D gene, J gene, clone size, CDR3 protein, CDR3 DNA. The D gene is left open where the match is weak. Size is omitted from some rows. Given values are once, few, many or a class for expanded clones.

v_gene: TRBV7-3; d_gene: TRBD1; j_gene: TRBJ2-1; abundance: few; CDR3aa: CASSFGTGAEQFF; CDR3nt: TGTGCCAGCAGCTTCGGGACAGGGGCTGAGCAGTTCTTC
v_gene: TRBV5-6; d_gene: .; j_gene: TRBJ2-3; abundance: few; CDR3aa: CASSLWGSTDTQYF; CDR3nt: TGTGCCAGCAGCTTATGGGGATCCACAGATACGCAGTATTTT
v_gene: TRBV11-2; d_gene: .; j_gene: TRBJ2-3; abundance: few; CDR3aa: CASRSGGRSTDTQYF; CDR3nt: TGTGCCAGCAGGTCGGGGGGCCGAAGCACAGATACGCAGTATTTT
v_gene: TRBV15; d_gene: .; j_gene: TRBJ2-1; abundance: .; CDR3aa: CATSRTKYNEQFF; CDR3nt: TGTGCCACCAGCAGAACTAAGTACAATGAGCAGTTCTTC
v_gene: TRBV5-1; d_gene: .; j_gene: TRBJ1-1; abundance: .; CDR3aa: CASSWRGDNTEAFF; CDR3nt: TGCGCCAGCAGCTGGAGGGGAGACAACACTGAAGCTTTCTTT
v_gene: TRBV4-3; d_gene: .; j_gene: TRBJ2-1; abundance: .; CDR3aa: CASSEDNEQFF; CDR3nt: TGCGCCAGCAGCGAGGACAATGAGCAGTTCTTC
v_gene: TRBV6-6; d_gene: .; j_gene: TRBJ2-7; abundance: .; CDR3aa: CASSYSTAEQYF; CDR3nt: TGTGCCAGCAGTTACTCGACTGCCGAGCAGTACTTC
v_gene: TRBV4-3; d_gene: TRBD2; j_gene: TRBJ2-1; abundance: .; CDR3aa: CASSQDNSGGYEQFF; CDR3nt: TGCGCCAGCAGCCAAGATAATAGCGGGGGGTATGAGCAGTTCTTC
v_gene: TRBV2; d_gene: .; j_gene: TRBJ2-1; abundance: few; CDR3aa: CASSEATWGTYNEQFF; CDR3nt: TGTGCCAGCAGTGAAGCAACGTGGGGAACCTACAATGAGCAGTTCTTC
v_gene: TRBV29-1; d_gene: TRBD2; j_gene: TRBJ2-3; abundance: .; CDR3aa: CSVTETSADTQYF; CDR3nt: TGCAGCGTCACCGAAACTAGCGCAGATACGCAGTATTTT
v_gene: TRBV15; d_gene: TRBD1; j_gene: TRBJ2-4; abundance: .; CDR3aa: CATSRDRGTVAKNIQYF; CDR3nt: TGTGCCACCAGCAGAGATCGAGGGACAGTTGCCAAAAACATTCAGTACTTC
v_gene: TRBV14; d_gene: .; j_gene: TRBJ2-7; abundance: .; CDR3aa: CASSRAGEVFSYEQYF; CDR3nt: TGTGCCAGCAGCCGTGCCGGGGAGGTGTTCTCCTACGAGCAGTACTTC
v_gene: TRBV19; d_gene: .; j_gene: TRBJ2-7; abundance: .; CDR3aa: CASSPRGPREQYF; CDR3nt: TGTGCCAGTAGTCCCCGGGGCCCGCGTGAGCAGTACTTC
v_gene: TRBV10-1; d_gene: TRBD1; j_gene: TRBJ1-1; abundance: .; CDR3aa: CASSPTGTDTEAFF; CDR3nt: TGCGCCAGCAGCCCGACAGGGACTGACACTGAAGCTTTCTTT
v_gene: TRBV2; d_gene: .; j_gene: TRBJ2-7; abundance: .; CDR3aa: CASSEQGHYGQYF; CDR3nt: TGTGCCAGCAGTGAACAGGGCCACTACGGGCAGTACTTC
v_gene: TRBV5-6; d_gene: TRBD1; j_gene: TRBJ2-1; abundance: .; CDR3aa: CASSSGQGGYNEQFF; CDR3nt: TGTGCCAGCAGCTCCGGACAGGGGGGATACAATGAGCAGTTCTTC
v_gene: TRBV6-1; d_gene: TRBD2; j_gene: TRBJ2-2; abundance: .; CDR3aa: CASRERDSGTGELFF; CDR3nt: TGTGCCAGCCGTGAGCGGGACTCCGGAACCGGGGAGCTGTTTTTT
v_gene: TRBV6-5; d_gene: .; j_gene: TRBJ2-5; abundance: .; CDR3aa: CASSPDLETQYF; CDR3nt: TGTGCCAGCAGTCCGGACTTAGAGACCCAGTACTTC
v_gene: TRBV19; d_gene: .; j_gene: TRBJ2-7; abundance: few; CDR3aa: CASSIGITYEQYF; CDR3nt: TGTGCCAGTAGTATTGGAATTACCTACGAGCAGTACTTC
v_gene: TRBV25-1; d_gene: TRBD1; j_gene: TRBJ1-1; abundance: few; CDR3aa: CASRATGGNTEAFF; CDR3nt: TGTGCCAGCAGGGCAACAGGGGGTAACACTGAAGCTTTCTTT
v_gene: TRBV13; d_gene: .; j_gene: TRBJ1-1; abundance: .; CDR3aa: CASSVDFSEAFF; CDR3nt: TGTGCCAGCAGCGTGGATTTCTCTGAAGCTTTCTTT
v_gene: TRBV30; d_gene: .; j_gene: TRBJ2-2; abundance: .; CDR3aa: CATGGNTGELFF; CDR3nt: TGTGCCACCGGGGGTAACACCGGGGAGCTGTTTTTT
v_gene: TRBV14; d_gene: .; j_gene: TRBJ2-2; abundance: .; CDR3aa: CASSLRDTGELFF; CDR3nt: TGTGCCAGCAGTCTAAGGGACACCGGGGAGCTGTTTTTT
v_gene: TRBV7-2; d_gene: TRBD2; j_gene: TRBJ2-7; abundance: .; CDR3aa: CASSRLAGDEQYF; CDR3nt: TGTGCCAGCAGCCGACTAGCGGGGGACGAGCAGTACTTC
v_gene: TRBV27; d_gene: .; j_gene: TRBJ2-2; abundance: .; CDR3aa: CASSLSVTAGELFF; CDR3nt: TGTGCCAGCAGTTTATCGGTGACTGCCGGGGAGCTGTTTTTT
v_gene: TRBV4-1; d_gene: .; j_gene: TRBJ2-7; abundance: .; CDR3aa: CASSVPGSSYEQYF; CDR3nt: TGCGCCAGCAGCGTTCCGGGGAGCTCCTACGAGCAGTACTTC
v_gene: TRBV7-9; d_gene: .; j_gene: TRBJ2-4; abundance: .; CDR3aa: CASSPAVGAGNIQYF; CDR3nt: TGTGCCAGCAGCCCCGCAGTGGGGGCAGGAAACATTCAGTACTTC
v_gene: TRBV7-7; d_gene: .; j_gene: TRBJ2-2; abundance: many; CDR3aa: CASSPSGGGAATGELFF; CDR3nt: TGTGCCAGCAGCCCGTCCGGAGGGGGGGCTGCCACCGGGGAGCTGTTTTTT
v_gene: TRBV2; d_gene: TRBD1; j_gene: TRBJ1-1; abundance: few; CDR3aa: CATQAGTGVNTEAFF; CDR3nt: TGTGCCACACAAGCCGGGACAGGGGTGAACACTGAAGCTTTCTTT
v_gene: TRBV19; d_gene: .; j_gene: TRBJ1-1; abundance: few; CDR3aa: CASSLGTTNTEAFF; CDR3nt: TGTGCCAGTTCCCTTGGGACCACGAACACTGAAGCTTTCTTT
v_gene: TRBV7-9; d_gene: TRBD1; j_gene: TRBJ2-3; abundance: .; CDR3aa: CASSPATGGSTDTQYF; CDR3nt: TGTGCCAGCAGTCCCGCGACAGGGGGTAGCACAGATACGCAGTATTTT
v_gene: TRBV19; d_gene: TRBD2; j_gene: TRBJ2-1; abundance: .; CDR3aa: CASRVRGDEQFF; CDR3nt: TGTGCCAGCCGCGTACGGGGGGATGAGCAGTTCTTC
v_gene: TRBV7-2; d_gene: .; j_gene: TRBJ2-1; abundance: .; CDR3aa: CASSLGDNNEQFF; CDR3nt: TGTGCCAGCAGCTTAGGCGACAACAATGAGCAGTTCTTC
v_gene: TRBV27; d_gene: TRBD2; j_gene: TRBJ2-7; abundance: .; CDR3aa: CASSQPRASGGYEQYF; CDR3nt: TGTGCCAGCAGCCAACCCCGGGCTAGCGGAGGCTACGAGCAGTACTTC
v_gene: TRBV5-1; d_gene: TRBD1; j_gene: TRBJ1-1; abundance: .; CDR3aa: CASSDGQGNTEAFF; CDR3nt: TGCGCCAGCAGCGACGGACAGGGGAACACTGAAGCTTTCTTT
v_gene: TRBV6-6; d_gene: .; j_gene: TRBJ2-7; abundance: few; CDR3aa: CATLRGGHPYEQYF; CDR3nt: TGTGCCACCTTGCGCGGGGGCCATCCCTACGAGCAGTACTTC
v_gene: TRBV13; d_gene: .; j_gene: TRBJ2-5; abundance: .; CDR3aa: CASSFRGRGTQYF; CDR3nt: TGTGCCAGCAGCTTCAGGGGTCGTGGGACCCAGTACTTC
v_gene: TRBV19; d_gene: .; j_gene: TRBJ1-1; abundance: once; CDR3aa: CASSFSSGAEAFF; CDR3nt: TGTGCCAGTAGTTTTTCCAGTGGCGCTGAAGCTTTCTTT
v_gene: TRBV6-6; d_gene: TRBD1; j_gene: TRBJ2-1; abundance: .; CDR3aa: CASSPGTGLFF; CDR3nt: TGTGCCAGCAGCCCCGGGACAGGGTTGTTCTTC
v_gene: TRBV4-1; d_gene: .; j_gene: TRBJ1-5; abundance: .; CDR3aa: CASSLHQGGGQPQHF; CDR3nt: TGCGCCAGCAGCCTTCACCAAGGGGGAGGTCAGCCCCAGCATTTT
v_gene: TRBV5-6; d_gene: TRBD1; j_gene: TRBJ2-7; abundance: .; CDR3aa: CASSYGQGAYEQYF; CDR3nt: TGTGCCAGCAGTTACGGACAGGGGGCCTACGAGCAGTACTTC
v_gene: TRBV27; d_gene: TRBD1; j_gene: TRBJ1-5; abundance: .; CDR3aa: CASRQGVAQPQHF; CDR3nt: TGTGCCAGCCGACAGGGAGTAGCTCAGCCCCAGCATTTT
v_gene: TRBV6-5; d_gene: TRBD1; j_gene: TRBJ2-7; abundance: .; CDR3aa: CASSGGQGASEQYF; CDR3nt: TGTGCCAGCAGTGGGGGACAGGGAGCTTCTGAGCAGTACTTC
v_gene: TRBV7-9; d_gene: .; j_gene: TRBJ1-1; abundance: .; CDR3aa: CASSLVRTNTEAFF; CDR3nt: TGTGCCAGCAGCTTAGTCCGTACGAACACTGAAGCTTTCTTT
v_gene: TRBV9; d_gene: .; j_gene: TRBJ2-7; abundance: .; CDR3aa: CASSVEGRGVHEQYF; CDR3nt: TGTGCCAGCAGCGTAGAAGGCAGGGGAGTCCACGAGCAGTACTTC